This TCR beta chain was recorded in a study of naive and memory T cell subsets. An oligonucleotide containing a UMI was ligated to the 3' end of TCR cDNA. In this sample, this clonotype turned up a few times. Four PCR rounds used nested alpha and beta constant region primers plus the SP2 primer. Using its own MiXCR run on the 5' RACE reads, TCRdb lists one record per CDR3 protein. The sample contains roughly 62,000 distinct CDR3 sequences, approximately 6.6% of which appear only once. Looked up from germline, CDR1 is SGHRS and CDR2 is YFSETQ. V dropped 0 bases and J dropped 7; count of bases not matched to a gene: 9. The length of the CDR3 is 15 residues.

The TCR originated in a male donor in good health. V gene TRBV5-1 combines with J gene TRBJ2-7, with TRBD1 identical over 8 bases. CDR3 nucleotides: TGCGCCAGCAGCTTGGACGGACAGGGAAGGGGGGAGCAGTACTTC. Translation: CASSLDGQGRGEQYF.